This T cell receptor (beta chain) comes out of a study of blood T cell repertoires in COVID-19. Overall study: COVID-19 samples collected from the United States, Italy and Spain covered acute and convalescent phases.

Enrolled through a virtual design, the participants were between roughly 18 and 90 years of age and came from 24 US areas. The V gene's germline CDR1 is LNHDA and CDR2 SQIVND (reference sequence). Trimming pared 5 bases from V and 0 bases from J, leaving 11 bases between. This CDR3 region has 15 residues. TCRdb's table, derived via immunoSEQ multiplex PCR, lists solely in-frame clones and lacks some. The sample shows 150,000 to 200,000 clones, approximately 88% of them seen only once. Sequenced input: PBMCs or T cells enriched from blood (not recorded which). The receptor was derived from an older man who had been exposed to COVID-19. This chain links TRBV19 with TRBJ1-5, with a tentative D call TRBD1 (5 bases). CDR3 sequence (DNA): TGTGCCAGTAGTGCCCGACAGATTAGCAATCAGCCCCAGCATTTT. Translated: CASSARQISNQPQHF.